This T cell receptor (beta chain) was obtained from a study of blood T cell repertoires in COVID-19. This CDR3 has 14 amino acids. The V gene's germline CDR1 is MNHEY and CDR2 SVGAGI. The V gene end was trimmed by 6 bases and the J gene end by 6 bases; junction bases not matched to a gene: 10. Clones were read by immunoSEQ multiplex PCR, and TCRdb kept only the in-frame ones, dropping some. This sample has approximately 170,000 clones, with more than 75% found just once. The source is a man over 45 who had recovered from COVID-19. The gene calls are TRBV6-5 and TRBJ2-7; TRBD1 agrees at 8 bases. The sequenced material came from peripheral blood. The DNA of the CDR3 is TGTGCCAGCAGCTCTCCGACAGGGGTTAGCGAGCAGTACTTC. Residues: CASSSPTGVSEQYF.